This passage covers 8 T cell receptor beta chains from one sample sequenced in a study of blood T cell repertoires in COVID-19. Clones were read by immunoSEQ multiplex PCR, and TCRdb kept only the in-frame ones, dropping some. Of approximately 58,000 clones listed, about 81% are singletons. Source material: peripheral blood. The source is a man between 60 and 70 years old with COVID-19, enrolled during active disease.

The chain employs TRBV9 and TRBJ2-1; 10 nucleotides match TRBD2. With V trimmed by 0 bases and J by 5 bases, 11 bases remained unmatched. The CDR3 length is 18 residues. Per germline, CDR1 SGDLS and CDR2 YYNGEE. For the CDR3, the DNA is TGTGCCAGCAGCGTAGGAGGCAGCGGGGGGGCAGTGGACAATGAGCAGTTCTTC. This encodes CASSVGGSGGAVDNEQFF.

This clone was detected only a few times. The gene calls are TRBV2 and TRBJ2-3, with TRBD2 matching 9 bases. Unmatched junction bases numbered 12, after V lost 4 bases and J lost 4 bases. Germline lookup yields CDR1 SNHLY and CDR2 FYNNEI. The CDR3 extends over 17 amino acids. CDR3 region: CASSAHRLAATPDTQYF. Written as DNA, the CDR3 is TGTGCCAGCAGTGCCCATAGACTAGCGGCGACCCCAGATACGCAGTATTTT.

The chain links TRBV11-2 to TRBJ2-7; the D gene is possibly TRBD2 (6 bases). The CDR3 runs 16 residues. With 3 bases removed from V and 4 bases from J, the gap between germline ends came to 19 bases. Germline CDR1 reads SGHAT; CDR2 reads FQNNGV. The CDR3 loop reads CASSLGPQLEGYEQYF. The CDR3 DNA sequence: TGTGCCAGCAGCTTGGGCCCCCAGTTGGAGGGATACGAGCAGTACTTC.

This chain uses TRBV6-5 with TRBJ1-1; weak D call: TRBD1 (5 bases). Germline V gives CDR1 MNHEY, CDR2 SVGAGI. The length of the CDR3 is 15 residues. Between the trimmed V and J ends, which lost 0 bases and 5 bases, there was a span of 13 bases. The CDR3 region is CASSYSGRGGTEAFF. The CDR3 DNA is TGTGCCAGCAGTTACTCGGGTAGGGGAGGGACTGAAGCTTTCTTT.

The chain carries TRBV5-1 and TRBJ2-5, with 7 bases lining up with TRBD1. From germline, CDR1 is SGHRS and CDR2 YFSETQ. V shed 2 bases, J shed 4 bases, and the junction held 8 bases outside the gene matches. The CDR3 is 15 amino acids. For the CDR3, the DNA is TGCGCCAGCAGCTTTTCAACAGGGGAAGGAGAGACCCAGTACTTC. As protein: CASSFSTGEGETQYF.

This chain links TRBV5-1 with TRBJ2-1; TRBD2 matches 12 bases. This CDR3 has 14 amino acids. Germline V gene sequence: CDR1 SGHRS, CDR2 YFSETQ. Trimming at V came to 3 bases and at J to 10 bases, leaving 5 bases not matched to a gene. CDR3 coding DNA: TGCGCCAGCAGCTCTAGCGGGGGGGCAGGAGAGCAGTTCTTC. Its protein product is CASSSSGGAGEQFF.

The J gene is TRBJ2-2, the V gene TRBV4-3, with a possible D match to TRBD2 (5 bases). Per the germline V gene, CDR1 is LGHNA and CDR2 is YSLEER. V was shortened by 0 bases and J by 6 bases, with 8 bases between the two germline ends. This CDR3 spans 14 amino acids. CDR3: CASSQDPGAGELFF. For the CDR3, the DNA is TGCGCCAGCAGCCAAGATCCCGGGGCCGGGGAGCTGTTTTTT.

This chain links TRBV5-6 with TRBJ2-3; the match to TRBD1 covers 12 bases. CDR3 length: 15 amino acids. CDR1 is SGHDT and CDR2 is YYEEEE in the germline V gene. V gave up 1 base and J gave up 10 bases; unmatched junction bases: 7. The CDR3 sequence is CASSLWGQGASAQYF. DNA of the CDR3: TGTGCCAGCAGCTTGTGGGGACAGGGGGCCTCCGCGCAGTATTTT. Variable domain in full (rest from reference TRBV5-6 and TRBJ2-3): DAGVTQSPTHLIKTRGQQVTLRCSPKSGHDTVSWYQQALGQGPQFIFQYYEEEERQRGNFPDRFSGHQFPNYSSELNVNALLLGDSALYLCASSLWGQGASAQYFGPGTRLTVL.